Each of the 25 T cell receptor beta chains below was sequenced from the same sample in a study of identical twins. A single record per CDR3 protein comes from TCRdb applying MiXCR to the 5' RACE reads. In the table there are fewer than 250,000 distinct CDR3 sequences, more than 15% of which are singletons. This sample also belongs to another study, concerning T cells expressing NK-cell markers.

Sequenced input: CD8+ T cells sorted from blood. All receptors come from a young woman in good health.

This clonotype appeared many times. The genes are TRBV12-3 or TRBV12-4 and TRBJ1-5; D is possibly TRBD1 (6 bases). The CDR3 has 14 amino acids. Trimming took 5 bases from V and 7 from J, leaving 15 bases between them. The CDR3 protein is CASSTEGGGQPQHF. The CDR3 DNA sequence: TGTGCCAGCAGTACCGAGGGGGGGGGCCAGCCCCAGCATTTT.

A word on this clonotype: At one end, the junction sequence differs from germline, possibly due to a read error. The chain has TRBV4-3 and TRBJ2-7; D unclear. CDR3 length: 13 residues. The germline gives CDR1 LGHNA, CDR2 YSLEER. The CDR3, as DNA: TGCGTCAGCAGCCACGGCTACCAATACGAGCAGTACTTC. This sequence encodes CVSSHGYQYEQYF.

The chain carries TRBV6-2 or TRBV6-3 and TRBJ2-1; TRBD1 matches at 11 bases. J was trimmed by 8 bases and V by 2 bases; bases with no gene match: 2. The CDR3 runs 14 residues. CDR1 and CDR2 from the germline V gene are MNHEY and SVGEGT. Written as DNA, the CDR3 is TGTGCCAGCAGTTACAGGGACAGGGGGGATGAGCAGTTCTTC. Protein product: CASSYRDRGDEQFF.

The rearrangement joins TRBV19 to TRBJ2-1; D is perhaps TRBD1 (6 bases). CDR3 length: 12 residues. Trimming removed 6 bases from V and 10 bases from J, with 13 bases in between. Looked up from germline, CDR1 is LNHDA and CDR2 is SQIVND (reference sequence). For the CDR3, the DNA is TGTGCCAGTAGCCCGAGGGGGTTAGAGCAGTTCTTC. Translating it yields CASSPRGLEQFF. Together with reference TRBV19 and TRBJ2-1, the CDR3 gives the full variable domain: DGGITQSPKYLFRKEGQNVTLSCEQNLNHDAMYWYRQDPGQGLRLIYYSQIVNDFQKGDIAEGYSVSREKKESFPLTVTSAQKNPTAFYLCASSPRGLEQFFGPGTRLTVL.

This clonotype was picked up a small number of times. V is TRBV6-2 or TRBV6-3 and J is TRBJ2-2; 10 bases are shared with TRBD1. The germline gives CDR1 MNHEY, CDR2 SVGEGT. There are 17 residues in the CDR3. V lost 8 bases, J lost 4 bases, and 13 bases stayed unmatched. In DNA, the CDR3 is TGTGCCAGCCGGGACAGGGGATCTCACTTATTCACCGGGGAGCTGTTTTTT. This translates into CASRDRGSHLFTGELFF.

The chain recombines TRBV27 with TRBJ2-5; D uncertain. Germline assignment: CDR1 MNHEY and CDR2 SMNVEV (reference sequence). Between the trimmed V and J ends, which lost 3 bases and 3 bases, there was a span of 11 bases. The CDR3 spans 14 residues. The CDR3 DNA sequence: TGTGCCAGCAGTTTGGCCTACATGGAAGAGACCCAGTACTTC. This codes for CASSLAYMEETQYF.

This clonotype was detected a few times. The chain links TRBV5-1 to TRBJ2-7; 7 bases match TRBD1. This CDR3 is built from 16 residues. Germline V gene sequence: CDR1 SGHRS, CDR2 YFSETQ. Unmatched junction bases numbered 12, after V lost 0 bases and J lost 6 bases. CDR3 DNA: TGCGCCAGCAGCTTGGGGGTTCCGACAGGGTTCTCCGAGCAGTACTTC. Its protein product is CASSLGVPTGFSEQYF. Together with reference TRBV5-1 and TRBJ2-7, the CDR3 gives the full variable domain: KAGVTQTPRYLIKTRGQQVTLSCSPISGHRSVSWYQQTPGQGLQFLFEYFSETQRNKGNFPGRFSGRQFSNSRSEMNVSTLELGDSALYLCASSLGVPTGFSEQYFGPGTRLTVT.

CDR3 protein: CASRGGWDNSPLHF. The CDR3 nucleotides read TGCGCCAGCAGAGGGGGGTGGGATAATTCACCCCTCCACTTT. The chain couples TRBV5-1 to TRBJ1-6, with D possibly matching TRBD1 (6 bases). The germline V and J ends were trimmed by 5 bases and 5 bases, with 11 bases remaining between them. This CDR3 comprises 14 residues. CDR1 is SGHRS and CDR2 is YFSETQ in the germline V gene.

This clonotype was seen a handful of times. This chain joins TRBV20-1 and TRBJ2-5, with D maybe TRBD2 (5 bases). CDR3 length: 15 amino acids. V lost 0 bases to trimming and J lost 1 base, with 12 bases between them. CDR1 and CDR2 from the germline V gene are DFQATT and SNEGSKA (reference sequence). The CDR3 bases are TGCAGTGCTAGAGATGAGGGCGCGGTCCAAGAGACCCAGTACTTC. Its translation: CSARDEGAVQETQYF.

This clonotype was recorded many times. CDR3 bases: TGTGCCAGCAGCCTTGCAACTTCCTATGGCTACACCTTC. This gives the protein CASSLATSYGYTF. This sequence joins TRBV9 and TRBJ1-2; D gene ambiguous. V was clipped by 4 bases and J by 4 bases, with 11 bases between them. CDR1 and CDR2 (germline): SGDLS, YYNGEE. CDR3 size: 13 residues.

The chain recombines TRBV27 with TRBJ2-1; no firm D call. In germline, CDR1 is MNHEY, CDR2 SMNVEV (reference sequence). CDR3 length: 11 residues. V was clipped by 5 bases and J by 6 bases, with 5 bases between them. CDR3 DNA: TGTGCCAGCAGTCGCCTCAATGAGCAGTTCTTC. Protein sequence: CASSRLNEQFF.

In its sample, this clonotype was seen a few times. The rearrangement links TRBV5-1 to TRBJ2-2; the match to TRBD1 covers 9 bases. Germline values: CDR1 SGHRS, CDR2 YFSETQ. This CDR3 contains 15 residues. V was pared by 4 bases and J by 0 bases, with 1 base of the junction left unmatched. The chain's CDR3 is CASSGTGTNTGELFF. For the CDR3, the DNA is TGCGCCAGCAGCGGGACAGGGACGAACACCGGGGAGCTGTTTTTT.

The chain employs TRBV18 and TRBJ2-1; TRBD2 matches 15 bases. There are 15 residues in the CDR3. Germline V gene sequence: CDR1 KGHSH, CDR2 LQKENI. Losses at the gene ends were 6 bases for V and 10 bases for J; bases not matched to a gene: 7. The CDR3 bases are TGTGCCAGCTCCAAAGGGACTAGCGGGAGGATCGAGCAGTTCTTC. It translates to CASSKGTSGRIEQFF.

The chain has TRBV12-3 or TRBV12-4 and TRBJ2-3, with D maybe TRBD1 (6 bases). This CDR3 spans 16 amino acids. Between the trimmed V and J ends, which lost 5 bases and 0 bases, there was a span of 15 bases. This chain's CDR3 is CASSDRLLTSTDTQYF. The CDR3 DNA reads TGTGCCAGCAGTGACAGGTTACTGACTAGCACAGATACGCAGTATTTT.

This clonotype was recorded a few times. V gene TRBV7-6 combines with J gene TRBJ2-1, with 7 bases matching TRBD2. In germline, CDR1 is SGHVS, CDR2 FNYEAQ. The CDR3 extends over 14 amino acids. V was clipped by 10 bases and J by 0 bases; unmatched bases: 6. Here the CDR3 reads CAISGGGSYNEQFF. The DNA of the CDR3 is TGTGCCATCTCGGGCGGGGGCTCCTACAATGAGCAGTTCTTC.

This clonotype was found a few times. Sequence at one end of the junction differs from germline and may be a read error. This chain uses TRBV9 with TRBJ1-1; D ambiguous. Looked up from germline, CDR1 is SGDLS and CDR2 is YYNGEE. This CDR3 has 17 amino acids. DNA of the CDR3: TGTGCCAGCAGTGTAGAACGAGTCGGAGCGGTGGACGCTGAAGCTTTCTTT. Translation: CASSVERVGAVDAEAFF.

The chain carries TRBV6-2 or TRBV6-3 and TRBJ2-7; no clear D. Germline assignment: CDR1 MNHEY and CDR2 SVGEGT. The CDR3 is 12 residues long. V lost 2 bases and J lost 3, with 5 bases in between. The CDR3 DNA reads as TGTGCCAGCAGTTACGAAGTCTACGAGCAGTACTTC. Encoded protein: CASSYEVYEQYF.

The chain has TRBV27 and TRBJ2-3; D might be TRBD2 (5 bases). The V and J ends lost 3 bases and 3 bases respectively, with 16 bases between them. This CDR3 spans 16 amino acids. Looked up from germline, CDR1 is MNHEY and CDR2 is SMNVEV (reference sequence). The CDR3 DNA is TGTGCCAGCAGTTTCTCTATACTAGATATGACAGATACGCAGTATTTT. This sequence encodes CASSFSILDMTDTQYF.

The rearrangement links TRBV20-1 to TRBJ2-5, with D perhaps TRBD2 (5 bases). The V gene lost 0 bases and the J gene lost 3 bases, with 8 bases spanning the gap. The CDR3 sequence is 13 residues long. The germline gives CDR1 DFQATT, CDR2 SNEGSKA (reference sequence). This CDR3 reads CSARELEKETQYF. CDR3 coding DNA: TGCAGTGCTAGAGAACTAGAGAAAGAGACCCAGTACTTC.

This clonotype was detected a few times. The chain joins TRBV27 to TRBJ2-1; 10 bases are shared with TRBD2. V dropped 2 bases and J dropped 5; count of bases not matched to a gene: 6. Per the germline V gene, CDR1 is MNHEY and CDR2 is SMNVEV (reference sequence). The CDR3 contains 16 residues. The CDR3 reads CASSLLAGALHNEQFF. The CDR3 nucleotides read TGTGCCAGCAGTTTACTAGCGGGAGCCCTGCACAATGAGCAGTTCTTC.

There are many counts of this clonotype. The chain employs TRBV29-1 and TRBJ2-4, with D perhaps given as TRBD1 or TRBD2 (6 bases each). The CDR3 consists of 14 residues. Trimming left V 6 bases short and J 1 base short, with 13 bases between. Germline V gives CDR1 SQVTM, CDR2 ANQGSEA. CDR3 region: CSVRGDEAKNIQYF. The CDR3 region has the DNA TGCAGCGTGAGGGGGGACGAGGCCAAAAACATTCAGTACTTC.

The rearrangement links TRBV12-3 or TRBV12-4 to TRBJ2-1; no clear D. The length of the CDR3 is 9 residues. Trimming removed 6 bases from V and 15 bases from J, with 9 bases in between. The CDR3 reads CASSDETFF. CDR3 DNA sequence: TGTGCCAGCAGCGACGAAACGTTCTTC.

This chain uses TRBV4-3 with TRBJ2-1; D is possibly TRBD2 (6 bases). Trimming left V 0 bases short and J 0 bases short, with 12 bases between. This CDR3 comprises 17 residues. Germline assignment: CDR1 LGHNA and CDR2 YSLEER. In DNA form, the CDR3 reads TGCGCCAGCAGCCAAGACTCTTTTAGCGGCTCCTACAATGAGCAGTTCTTC. It is translated as CASSQDSFSGSYNEQFF.

This chain joins TRBV20-1 and TRBJ2-7; D not certain. CDR3 length: 13 residues. V was pared by 4 bases and J by 1 base, with 11 bases between. The V gene's germline CDR1 is DFQATT and CDR2 SNEGSKA (reference sequence). CDR3 coding DNA: TGCAGTGCTATCCCGACCCTATCCTACGAGCAGTACTTC. It yields the protein CSAIPTLSYEQYF.

The sample holds a few counts of this clonotype. The chain employs TRBV5-1 and TRBJ2-3, with 7 bases that match TRBD2. V was pared by 5 bases and J by 1 base, with 7 bases of the junction left unmatched. Per the germline V gene, CDR1 is SGHRS and CDR2 is YFSETQ. This CDR3 comprises 15 residues. The CDR3 region has the DNA TGCGCCAGCAGGCAAACTAGCGTACGCACAGATACGCAGTATTTT. Amino acid sequence: CASRQTSVRTDTQYF.